These T cell receptor beta chains were read from a single sample in a study of ipilimumab plus nivolumab after autologous stem cell transplantation. The table came from immunoSEQ multiplex PCR; TCRdb's copy has only in-frame clones and leaves some out. The profile shows 15,000 to 20,000 clones, about 81% of them singletons. The source material was PBMCs, sampled in a trial of ipilimumab plus nivolumab as post-transplant consolidation. The source of these receptors is a male donor with diffuse large B-cell lymphoma. Both conserved end residues are part of each CDR3. D genes are given only for firm matches. Not every row has a clone size; where given, it reads once, few, many or a size class.

-	-	TRBJ2-5	TRBV19	CASSLQTGRETQYF	TGTGCCAGTAGTCTACAGACAGGGAGGGAGACCCAGTACTTC
-	-	TRBJ1-5	TRBV14	CASSPRGGSNQPQHF	TGTGCCAGCAGCCCCCGCGGGGGAAGCAATCAGCCCCAGCATTTT
few	TRBD1	TRBJ1-4	TRBV9	CASSAHAGTGVSNEKLFF	TGTGCCAGCAGCGCCCACGCCGGGACAGGGGTAAGTAATGAAAAACTGTTTTTT
-	-	TRBJ2-6	TRBV7-6	CASSLAPSGANVLTF	TGTGCCAGCAGCTTAGCTCCTTCTGGGGCCAACGTCCTGACTTTC
-	-	TRBJ2-2	TRBV5-1	CASSLVSRSIDQTGELFF	TGCGCCAGCAGCTTGGTAAGCCGCAGCATCGATCAGACCGGGGAGCTGTTTTTT
-	TRBD1	TRBJ1-1	TRBV5-1	CASSSPRTGGAYTEAFF	TGCGCCAGCAGCTCACCCCGGACAGGGGGCGCCTACACTGAAGCTTTCTTT
-	TRBD1	TRBJ2-7	TRBV4-1	CASSQFTSGTGAYEQYF	TGCGCCAGCAGCCAATTTACATCCGGGACAGGGGCCTACGAGCAGTACTTC
-	TRBD1	TRBJ1-5	TRBV5-1	CASSLTGGNQPQHF	TGCGCCAGCAGCTTGACAGGGGGCAATCAGCCCCAGCATTTT
-	-	TRBJ2-1	TRBV21-1	CASSKGRGGRGEQFF	TGTGCCAGCAGCAAAGGACGGGGGGGCCGAGGGGAGCAGTTCTTC
-	-	TRBJ2-3	TRBV20-1	CSAIVHTQYF	TGCAGTGCTATAGTACATACGCAGTATTTT
few	-	TRBJ2-2	TRBV6-5	CASSQSRWGTGELFF	TGTGCCAGCAGCCAATCAAGGTGGGGCACCGGGGAGCTGTTTTTT
-	TRBD1	TRBJ2-3	TRBV5-6	CASSLNRQGTDTQYF	TGTGCCAGCAGCTTAAACAGACAGGGTACGGATACGCAGTATTTT
-	-	TRBJ1-3	TRBV4-1	CASSQWTEDRSGNTIYF	TGCGCCAGCAGCCAGTGGACAGAGGATAGGTCTGGAAACACCATATATTTT
-	-	TRBJ1-1	TRBV7-2	CASSLEVSPNTEAFF	TGTGCCAGCAGCTTAGAAGTGAGTCCGAACACTGAAGCTTTCTTT
few	-	TRBJ2-6	TRBV28	CASQYTGAGANVLTF	TGTGCCAGCCAATATACTGGGGCTGGGGCCAACGTCCTGACTTTC
-	-	TRBJ2-7	TRBV6-1	CASSLQATYEQYF	TGTGCCAGCAGCCTACAAGCTACCTACGAGCAGTACTTC
-	-	TRBJ2-7	TRBV4-2	CASSRIDGAGSYEQYF	TGTGCCAGCAGCCGGATCGATGGGGCGGGCTCCTACGAGCAGTACTTC
-	TRBD1	TRBJ1-4	TRBV28	CASSTEGTGSEKLFF	TGTGCCAGTTCCACGGAGGGGACAGGGAGTGAAAAACTGTTTTTT
-	-	TRBJ1-1	TRBV4-3	CASSTEGGRGAFF	TGCGCCAGCAGCACCGAGGGGGGGCGCGGGGCTTTCTTT
once	-	TRBJ2-1	TRBV9	CASSVLAGVYNEQFF	TGTGCCAGCAGCGTCCTGGCAGGGGTCTACAATGAGCAGTTCTTC
-	TRBD1	TRBJ1-1	TRBV29-1	CSVKLQGFNTEAFF	TGCAGCGTGAAATTACAGGGGTTTAACACTGAAGCTTTCTTT
-	-	TRBJ1-3	TRBV5-5	CASRAYSGNTIYF	TGTGCCAGCAGGGCCTACTCTGGAAACACCATATATTTT
-	-	TRBJ2-2	TRBV9	CASSVGLHAGELFF	TGTGCCAGCAGCGTAGGACTACACGCCGGGGAGCTGTTTTTT
-	-	TRBJ1-5	TRBV21-1	CASSKRDRERGFLQPQHF	TGTGCCAGCAGCAAACGGGACAGGGAGAGGGGATTTTTACAGCCCCAGCATTTT
medium-sized	-	TRBJ1-1	TRBV7-9	CASSLDGRGSDEAFF	TGTGCCAGCAGCTTAGATGGACGGGGCTCAGATGAAGCTTTCTTT
-	TRBD1	TRBJ1-4	TRBV6-5	CASSYSDRENEKLFF	TGTGCCAGCAGTTACTCAGACAGGGAGAATGAAAAACTGTTTTTT
-	-	TRBJ2-7	TRBV9	CASSVGVSSYEQYF	TGTGCCAGCAGCGTAGGTGTCAGTTCCTACGAGCAGTACTTC
-	-	TRBJ1-4	TRBV15	CATSRDIGRGMVKLFF	TGTGCCACCAGCAGAGATATCGGCCGGGGGATGGTAAAACTGTTTTTT
once	-	TRBJ2-5	TRBV6-8	CASSEQETQYF	TGTGCCAGCAGCGAACAAGAGACCCAGTACTTC
few	TRBD2	TRBJ2-7	TRBV7-2	CASSRRTSHEQYF	TGTGCCAGCAGCCGTAGGACTAGCCACGAGCAGTACTTC
-	-	TRBJ2-3	TRBV4-2	CASSQDGIAVDTQYF	TGTGCCAGCAGCCAAGATGGAATAGCGGTAGATACGCAGTATTTT
-	-	TRBJ2-1	TRBV4-2	CASSQDLGHGQFF	TGTGCCAGCAGCCAAGATCTGGGGCACGGGCAGTTCTTC
-	-	TRBJ1-1	TRBV6-5	CASSYGNWNTEAFF	TGTGCCAGCAGTTATGGGAACTGGAACACTGAAGCTTTCTTT
-	-	TRBJ1-3	TRBV21-1	CASSPTSGRRNTIYF	TGTGCCAGCAGCCCCACGTCGGGACGGCGAAACACCATATATTTT
-	-	TRBJ1-5	TRBV2	CASSPTGGNQPQHF	TGTGCCAGCAGTCCGACAGGAGGGAATCAGCCCCAGCATTTT
-	-	TRBJ2-4	TRBV9	CASSVAVRGNGNIQYF	TGTGCCAGCAGCGTAGCGGTTAGGGGGAATGGAAACATTCAGTACTTC
-	TRBD2	TRBJ2-3	TRBV7-9	CASSLQAGDTDTQYF	TGTGCCAGCAGCCTCCAGGCGGGAGACACAGATACGCAGTATTTT
-	-	TRBJ1-2	TRBV18	CASSPLPRDGGYTF	TGTGCCAGCTCACCCCTACCCAGGGATGGTGGCTACACCTTC
-	TRBD2	TRBJ2-1	TRBV7-9	CASSLELAGGRIEQFF	TGTGCCAGCAGCTTAGAACTAGCGGGGGGGCGTATTGAGCAGTTCTTC
few	-	TRBJ2-1	TRBV6-5	CASSPDQTYNEQFF	TGTGCCAGCAGTCCGGACCAGACCTACAATGAGCAGTTCTTC
-	TRBD2	TRBJ2-3	TRBV7-3	CASSPLRASGLVSDTQYF	TGTGCCAGCAGCCCGCTGAGGGCTAGCGGTTTGGTTTCAGATACGCAGTATTTT
-	-	TRBJ1-1	TRBV7-9	CASLPPGTGGTEAFF	TGTGCCAGCCTCCCCCCAGGGACGGGGGGCACTGAAGCTTTCTTT
-	-	TRBJ1-2	TRBV4-2	CASSQDETGGGYTF	TGTGCCAGCAGCCAAGATGAAACAGGAGGAGGCTACACCTTC
-	-	TRBJ1-1	TRBV10-2	CASSESVNTEAFF	TGCGCCAGCAGTGAGTCAGTGAACACTGAAGCTTTCTTT
-	TRBD1	TRBJ1-2	TRBV28	CASSTGTEDGYTF	TGTGCCAGCAGTACCGGGACAGAAGATGGCTACACCTTC
-	-	TRBJ1-5	TRBV28	CASSLRFQPQHF	TGTGCCAGCAGCCTTAGATTTCAGCCCCAGCATTTT
-	-	TRBJ2-1	TRBV7-3	CASSLEVWGEQFF	TGTGCCAGCAGCTTAGAGGTATGGGGTGAGCAGTTCTTC
-	TRBD1	TRBJ1-2	TRBV28	CASSTRDRVLGYGYTF	TGTGCCAGCAGCACGCGGGACAGGGTTCTTGGGTATGGCTACACCTTC
-	-	TRBJ1-1	TRBV6-6	CASTRLGGGAFF	TGTGCCAGCACTCGGTTGGGGGGTGGAGCTTTCTTT